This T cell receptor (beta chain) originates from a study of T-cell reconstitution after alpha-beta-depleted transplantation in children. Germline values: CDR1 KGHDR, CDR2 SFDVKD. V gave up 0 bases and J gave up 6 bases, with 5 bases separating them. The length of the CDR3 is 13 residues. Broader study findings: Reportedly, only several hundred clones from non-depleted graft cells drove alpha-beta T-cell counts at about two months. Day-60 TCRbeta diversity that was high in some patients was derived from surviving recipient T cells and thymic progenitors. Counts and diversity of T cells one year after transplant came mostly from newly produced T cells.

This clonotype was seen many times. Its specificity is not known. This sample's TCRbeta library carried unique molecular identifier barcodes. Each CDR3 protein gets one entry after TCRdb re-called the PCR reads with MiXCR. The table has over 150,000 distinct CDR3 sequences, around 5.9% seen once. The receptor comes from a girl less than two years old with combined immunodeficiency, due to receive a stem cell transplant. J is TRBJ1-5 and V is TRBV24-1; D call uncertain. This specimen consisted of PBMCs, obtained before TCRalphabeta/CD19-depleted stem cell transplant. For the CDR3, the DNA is TGTGCCACCAGTGATTTGCTGGGTCAGCCCCAGCATTTT. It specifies CATSDLLGQPQHF.